This passage covers 15 T cell receptor beta chains from one sample sequenced in a study of shared clonotypes between healthy human individuals. Produced via immunoSEQ multiplex PCR; TCRdb's table is partial and in-frame only. Seen here are 800,000 to 1,200,000 clones, approximately 80% observed once, and the top ten hold approximately 0.56%. The sequenced sample was memory CD4+ T cells from PBMCs. Documented subset: CD45RA-negative fraction. The source is a man aged 18 to 30 in good health. Some clones in this sample may be carry-over from other donors' samples.

This clone was counted a few times. The chain carries TRBV19 and TRBJ2-2, with 12 bases aligning to TRBD2. The germline gives CDR1 LNHDA, CDR2 SQIVND (reference sequence). Germline trimming cut 5 bases from V and 13 bases from J; bases unmatched to any gene: 8. This CDR3 is built from 14 residues. CDR3 protein: CASSSTSGSQVLFF. For the CDR3, the DNA is TGTGCCAGTAGTTCGACTAGCGGGAGTCAAGTGCTGTTTTTT. Filled out from reference TRBV19 and TRBJ2-2, the complete variable domain reads DGGITQSPKYLFRKEGQNVTLSCEQNLNHDAMYWYRQDPGQGLRLIYYSQIVNDFQKGDIAEGYSVSREKKESFPLTVTSAQKNPTAFYLCASSSTSGSQVLFFGEGSRLTVL.

The chain carries TRBV6-5 and TRBJ2-7; the match to TRBD1 covers 8 bases. V lost 5 bases, J lost 2 bases, and 8 bases stayed unmatched. Germline V gene sequence: CDR1 MNHEY, CDR2 SVGAGI. CDR3 length: 15 residues. The CDR3 nucleotides are TGTGCCAGCAGTACCCCGCAGGGGGCAACCTACGAGCAGTACTTC. It translates to CASSTPQGATYEQYF.

V usage is TRBV4-1 and J usage is TRBJ1-5; TRBD1 might be the D (5 bases). CDR3 length equals 17 residues. Germline CDR1 MGHRA, CDR2 YSYEKL. V lost 2 bases and J lost 0, with 14 bases in between. The CDR3 here is CASSQPLGDDSNQPQHF. In nucleotides, the CDR3 is TGCGCCAGCAGCCAACCCTTGGGGGATGATAGCAATCAGCCCCAGCATTTT.

This clone showed up just a few times. The CDR3 is CASSRWWSLSAGLSYEQYF. Here the CDR3 DNA reads TGTGCCAGCAGCCGGTGGTGGAGCTTAAGCGCGGGGCTCTCCTACGAGCAGTACTTC. V usage is TRBV7-9 and J usage is TRBJ2-7; weak D call: TRBD2 (6 bases). This CDR3 is 19 amino acids long. Between the trimmed V and J ends, which lost 5 bases and 0 bases, there was a span of 26 bases. Germline loops: CDR1 SEHNR, CDR2 FQNEAQ (reference sequence).

This clone has a handful of counts. CDR3 residues: CASGSGVNTEAFF. The CDR3 DNA is TGTGCTAGTGGTTCCGGTGTGAACACTGAAGCTTTCTTT. The genes are TRBV12-5 and TRBJ1-1, with D unclear. Looked up from germline, CDR1 is LGHNT and CDR2 is FRNRAP. The length of the CDR3 is 13 residues. V was pared by 4 bases and J by 0 bases, with 6 bases between.

This chain joins TRBV7-9 and TRBJ2-1; 8 positions match TRBD2. The CDR3 has 15 residues. Trimming took 11 bases from V and 8 from J; bases not matched to a gene: 17. The germline V gene has CDR1 SEHNR and CDR2 FQNEAQ (reference sequence). CDR3 amino acids: CAGGSWSGGPDEQFF. CDR3 nucleotide sequence: TGTGCCGGCGGGTCATGGAGCGGGGGTCCGGATGAGCAGTTCTTC.

As to this clone: It differs at one base from a far larger clone, so likely a read error. Additional DNA sequences in this sample encode the identical CDR3. The rearrangement links TRBV7-8 to TRBJ2-3; D uncertain. The CDR3 length is 11 residues. CDR1 and CDR2 (germline): SGHVS, FQNEAQ. CDR3 in amino acids: CASSLADTQYF. The CDR3 DNA reads as TGTGCCAGCAGTTTAGCAGATACGCAGTATTTT.

V usage is TRBV12-2 and J usage is TRBJ2-3. TRBV12-2 is described as a pseudogene. The CDR3 totals 16 residues. The CDR3 sequence is CASRRADFQRTDTQYF. The DNA of the CDR3 is TGTGCAAGTCGCAGGGCCGACTTTCAGCGCACAGATACGCAGTATTTT.

The V call is TRBV6-5, the J call TRBJ2-5; 7 positions match TRBD2. This CDR3 is built from 13 residues. CDR1 MNHEY and CDR2 SVGAGI come from the germline V gene. The trim removed 6 bases at V and 5 bases at J, leaving 6 bases unmatched. As DNA, the CDR3 is TGTGCCAGCAGCTCGCGGGAGTCGGAGACCCAGTACTTC. Translating it yields CASSSRESETQYF.

The chain has TRBV11-2 and TRBJ2-7; no clear D gene. The V and J ends lost 2 bases and 0 bases respectively, with 11 bases between them. The CDR3 spans 15 residues. In germline, CDR1 is SGHAT, CDR2 FQNNGV. The CDR3 DNA follows: TGTGCCAGCAGCTTATTCGGAGCCGGCTCCTACGAGCAGTACTTC. Its translation is CASSLFGAGSYEQYF.

This clone was recorded only once. V and J are TRBV7-2 and TRBJ1-1; possible D gene TRBD1, 5 bases. Trimming pared 2 bases from V and 8 bases from J, leaving 12 bases between. The CDR3 extends over 13 amino acids. Germline CDR1 is SGHTA and CDR2 is FQGNSA. CDR3 nucleotides: TGTGCCAGCAGCTTAAGGCCCAAGGGGGAAGCTTTCTTT. Protein sequence: CASSLRPKGEAFF.

A remark on this clone: This may arise from a read error, as a much more abundant clone is one base away. The rearrangement links TRBV6-5 to TRBJ1-5; perhaps TRBD1 as D (6 bases). The ends were cut back, 5 bases at V and 3 bases at J, with 8 bases in the middle. Germline CDR1 reads MNHEY; CDR2 reads SVGAGI. The CDR3 totals 13 residues. CDR3 bases: TGTGCCAGCAGTACAGGGCTCAATCAGCCCCAGCATTTT. Protein product: CASSTGLNQPQHF.

The CDR3 DNA reads as TGTGCCAGCAGTTTAGGGTTTGTGACCCAGTACTTC. Amino acid sequence: CASSLGFVTQYF. The rearrangement links TRBV28 to TRBJ2-5; no clear D gene. Germline loops: CDR1 MDHEN, CDR2 SYDVKM. CDR3 size: 12 residues. The V end was cut by 2 bases, the J end by 7 bases, with 8 bases between. The variable domain in full, completed from reference TRBV28 and TRBJ2-5, reads DVKVTQSSRYLVKRTGEKVFLECVQDMDHENMFWYRQDPGLGLRLIYFSYDVKMKEKGDIPEGYSVSREKKERFSLILESASTNQTSMYLCASSLGFVTQYFGPGTRLLVL.

The chain uses TRBV5-6 and TRBJ2-7; the D is unclear. The germline V gene encodes CDR1 SGHDT and CDR2 YYEEEE. The CDR3 runs 12 residues. Trimming took 4 bases from V and 2 from J, leaving 7 bases between them. CDR3: CASSRLPYEQYF. CDR3 nucleotide sequence: TGTGCCAGCAGCCGGCTTCCCTACGAGCAGTACTTC.

This chain uses TRBV11-3 with TRBJ2-2; D gene unclear. CDR3 length: 14 amino acids. V lost 4 bases and J lost 2, with 8 bases in between. Germline-derived CDR1 and CDR2 are SGHNT and YENEEA. The CDR3 protein is CASSSYQNTGELFF. CDR3 bases: TGTGCCAGCAGCTCCTACCAAAACACCGGGGAGCTGTTTTTT. Together with reference TRBV11-3 and TRBJ2-2, the CDR3 gives the full variable domain: EAGVVQSPRYKIIEKKQPVAFWCNPISGHNTLYWYLQNLGQGPELLIRYENEEAVDDSQLPKDRFSAERLKGVDSTLKIQPAELGDSAVYLCASSSYQNTGELFFGEGSRLTVL.